This TCR beta chain was retrieved from a study of breast tumors, draining lymph nodes, adjacent tissues. From the multiplex PCR reads, TCRdb called clonotypes with MiXCR, one entry per CDR3 protein. Of about 180,000 distinct CDR3 sequences in the sample, 33% were seen once. Breast cancer patients provided tissue from their axillary draining lymph nodes. Germline values: CDR1 SQVTM, CDR2 ANQGSEA. Trimming removed 6 bases from V and 2 bases from J; junction bases left unmatched: 6. This CDR3 comprises 15 residues. This clonotype was detected ten times or more. Its specificity is not known. Study observations and caveats: Compared with lymph nodes, tumors were less diverse; compared with nontumor tissue, more.

J is TRBJ1-5 and V is TRBV29-1; 11 positions agree with TRBD1. The sequencing sample was made of axillary lymph node tissue. This TCR derives from a female donor with breast cancer. Some clones in this sample may be carry-over from other donors' samples. The DNA for the CDR3 is TGCAGCGTCGGGACAGGGGGAAGGGGCAATCAGCCCCAGCATTTT. As protein: CSVGTGGRGNQPQHF.